A single sample gave rise to the 31 T cell receptor beta chains below, sequenced in a study of T cells in localized non-small cell lung cancer. The data were produced by immunoSEQ multiplex PCR, yet TCRdb's version contains in-frame clones alone and is incomplete. There are 20,000 to 30,000 clones in the sample; approximately 89% occur only once, and 4% to 4.5% lies in the top ten. The sample was peripheral blood, taken before any cancer treatment. The source of these receptors is an older female donor with stage II squamous cell lung carcinoma.

J is TRBJ2-2 and V is TRBV10-2; no definite D call. The CDR3 sequence is 18 residues long. V was cut by 9 bases and J by 4 bases, with 27 bases left in between. Germline assignment: CDR1 WSHSY and CDR2 SAAADI. CDR3 nucleotides: TGCGCCAGTAGTTCACCCTTTACATTCATCTCGGGCACCGGGGAGCTGTTTTTT. As protein: CASSSPFTFISGTGELFF.

This chain joins TRBV5-4 and TRBJ1-1; D is uncertain. Trimming took off 3 bases at V and 0 bases at J, with 9 bases between the two ends. The CDR3 spans 14 residues. The V gene's germline CDR1 is SGHNT and CDR2 YYREEE (reference sequence). As DNA, the CDR3 is TGTGCCAGCAGCTCCCCAAAGATGAACACTGAAGCTTTCTTT. Encoded protein: CASSSPKMNTEAFF.

The chain employs TRBV27 and TRBJ1-1, with 8 bases matching TRBD1. With 3 bases clipped from V and 7 bases from J, the junction kept 10 bases outside the gene matches. There are 15 residues in the CDR3. In germline, CDR1 is MNHEY, CDR2 SMNVEV (reference sequence). The CDR3 coding sequence is TGTGCCAGCAGTTTCGTGGACAGGGAGCTTAATGAAGCTTTCTTT. Translated: CASSFVDRELNEAFF.

The chain links TRBV7-2 to TRBJ2-5; 8 positions agree with TRBD2. V lost 4 bases, J lost 7 bases, and 8 bases stayed unmatched. CDR1 and CDR2 (germline): SGHTA, FQGNSA. This CDR3 is built from 14 residues. The CDR3, as DNA: TGTGCCAGCAGCTCCCGGGAGGGGCGAGGGACCCAGTACTTC. Protein: CASSSREGRGTQYF.

This chain links TRBV19 with TRBJ1-5; 7 bases line up with TRBD1. This CDR3 spans 13 amino acids. J was trimmed by 5 bases and V by 8 bases; bases with no gene match: 6. Germline V gene lookup returns CDR1 LNHDA and CDR2 SQIVND (reference sequence). CDR3 coding DNA: TGTGCCAGTTCTCAGGGGGGAGATCAGCCCCAGCATTTT. It encodes CASSQGGDQPQHF.

In this sample, this clone turned up once. The rearrangement links TRBV7-3 to TRBJ2-1; D is uncertain. Germline-derived CDR1 and CDR2 are SGHTA and FQGTGA. There are 15 residues in the CDR3. Trimming removed 5 bases from V and 8 bases from J, with 19 bases in between. The CDR3, as DNA: TGTGCCAGCAGCGAATTCCCCTTAAGACGCGATGAGCAGTTCTTC. Translating gives CASSEFPLRRDEQFF.

The rearrangement joins TRBV23-1 to TRBJ1-5; 8 nucleotides line up with TRBD1. TRBV23-1 is treated as an ORF (open reading frame) with a function not yet certain. The CDR3 consists of 21 residues. V dropped 0 bases and J dropped 0; count of bases not matched to a gene: 16. The CDR3 sequence: CASSQSSGTGGRLYSNQPQHF. DNA of the CDR3: TGCGCCAGCAGTCAATCTTCGGGCACAGGGGGTAGGCTTTATAGCAATCAGCCCCAGCATTTT.

The rearrangement uses TRBV5-1 and TRBJ1-1; tentative D call: TRBD1 (5 bases). This CDR3 has 14 residues. CDR1 is SGHRS, CDR2 YFSETQ, per germline. V was pared by 5 bases and J by 6 bases, with 17 bases between. CDR3 loop: CASRSDPSGPEAFF. CDR3 DNA: TGCGCCAGCAGGAGCGACCCTTCGGGGCCTGAAGCTTTCTTT.

This chain connects TRBV11-2 to TRBJ1-6, with D possibly matching TRBD1 (5 bases). The germline CDR1 and CDR2 sequences are SGHAT and FQNNGV. The CDR3 is 15 residues long. The ends were cut back, 0 bases at V and 7 bases at J, with 10 bases in the middle. CDR3 loop: CASSLEGTTNSPLHF. In DNA, the CDR3 is TGTGCCAGCAGCTTAGAGGGGACCACCAATTCACCCCTCCACTTT.

The chain has TRBV19 and TRBJ1-1; perhaps TRBD1 as D (5 bases). Germline V gene sequence: CDR1 LNHDA, CDR2 SQIVND (reference sequence). The CDR3 has 16 residues. V was trimmed by 3 bases and J by 4 bases, leaving 18 bases between them. For the CDR3, the DNA is TGTGCCAGTAGTATTTGGTCAGGGCACAGCCGCACTGAAGCTTTCTTT. It is translated as CASSIWSGHSRTEAFF. Full variable domain (outside the CDR3, taken from reference TRBV19 and TRBJ1-1): DGGITQSPKYLFRKEGQNVTLSCEQNLNHDAMYWYRQDPGQGLRLIYYSQIVNDFQKGDIAEGYSVSREKKESFPLTVTSAQKNPTAFYLCASSIWSGHSRTEAFFGQGTRLTVV.

The V and J genes are TRBV19 and TRBJ1-2; D possibly corresponds to TRBD1 (6 bases). Per germline, CDR1 LNHDA and CDR2 SQIVND (reference sequence). The V gene lost 8 bases and the J gene lost 4 bases, with 17 bases spanning the gap. CDR3 length: 14 residues. The CDR3 spells CASSRAGASYGYTF. For the CDR3, the DNA is TGTGCCAGTTCTAGGGCGGGGGCCTCCTATGGCTACACCTTC.

The chain combines TRBV7-3 with TRBJ2-2; either TRBD1 or TRBD2 may supply D (6 bases each). Trimming cost V 5 bases and J 6 bases, with 13 bases left between them. The CDR3 is 14 residues long. From germline, CDR1 is SGHTA and CDR2 FQGTGA. CDR3 sequence (DNA): TGTGCCAGCAGCCCAATGGGGGGCCCCGGGGAGCTGTTTTTT. As protein: CASSPMGGPGELFF.

CDR3 sequence: CASSYHGSDTEAFF. The CDR3 DNA follows: TGTGCCAGCAGTTACCACGGGTCGGACACTGAAGCTTTCTTT. The chain joins TRBV6-5 to TRBJ1-1; D gene ambiguous. The V end was cut by 2 bases, the J end by 3 bases, with 10 bases between. This CDR3 spans 14 amino acids. Germline V gene sequence: CDR1 MNHEY, CDR2 SVGAGI.

The chain recombines TRBV27 with TRBJ2-3, with D perhaps matching TRBD2 (5 bases). The CDR3 extends over 12 amino acids. V lost 6 bases, J lost 8 bases, and 12 bases lay in between. Per germline, CDR1 MNHEY and CDR2 SMNVEV (reference sequence). CDR3 DNA sequence: TGTGCCAGCAGCCCGAACGGGGTTACGCAGTATTTT. This translates into CASSPNGVTQYF.

The chain carries TRBV4-1 and TRBJ1-1; no clear D gene. The CDR3 length is 16 residues. Trimming shortened V by 1 base and J by 3 bases, and 15 bases separated the two germline ends. Germline values: CDR1 MGHRA, CDR2 YSYEKL. CDR3 in amino acids: CASSQAPTVFDTEAFF. As DNA, the CDR3 is TGCGCCAGCAGCCAAGCCCCGACCGTGTTTGACACTGAAGCTTTCTTT.

The V call is TRBV11-2, the J call TRBJ1-1, with 7 bases that match TRBD1. V was pared by 4 bases and J by 2 bases, with 4 bases of the junction left unmatched. The CDR3 extends over 14 amino acids. CDR1 is SGHAT and CDR2 is FQNNGV in the germline V gene. The CDR3 loop reads CASSSRQGNTEAFF. CDR3 coding DNA: TGTGCCAGCAGCTCCCGACAGGGAAACACTGAAGCTTTCTTT.

The chain is built from TRBV2 and TRBJ2-5, with D tentatively TRBD1 or TRBD2 (5 bases each). Germline assignment: CDR1 SNHLY and CDR2 FYNNEI. V was clipped by 3 bases and J by 5 bases, with 10 bases between them. The CDR3 is 13 residues long. For the CDR3, the DNA is TGTGCCAGCAGTGAGAGGGGCTGGGAGACCCAGTACTTC. Its protein product is CASSERGWETQYF.

CDR3 sequence (DNA): TGTGCCAGCAGTGAAGGGTTAGGATGGGGGGAGCTGTTTTTT. This gives the protein CASSEGLGWGELFF. The chain uses TRBV25-1 and TRBJ2-2; no firm D call. The germline gives CDR1 MGHDK, CDR2 SYGVNS. This CDR3 region has 14 residues. Trimming pared 2 bases from V and 8 bases from J, leaving 12 bases between.

There are a few counts of this clone. The genes are TRBV2 and TRBJ1-6; 10 positions match TRBD1. V trimming: 7 bases; J trimming: 3 bases; junction bases outside the gene matches: 9. The CDR3 runs to 17 residues. The germline CDR1 and CDR2 sequences are SNHLY and FYNNEI. The CDR3 here is CASIDFGDRGYNSPLHF. CDR3 coding DNA: TGTGCCAGCATAGACTTTGGGGACAGGGGCTATAATTCACCCCTCCACTTT.

The sample holds one count of this clone. The chain carries TRBV28 and TRBJ1-2; D is perhaps TRBD1 (6 bases). Germline CDR1 reads MDHEN; CDR2 reads SYDVKM. Deletions cut 6 bases from V and 7 bases from J, with 15 bases between. This CDR3 is built from 13 residues. CDR3 protein: CASSQQGTGGYTF. Here the CDR3 DNA reads TGTGCCAGCAGCCAACAGGGAACTGGTGGCTACACCTTC.

CDR3 residues: CASSKEPDRGGYTGELFF. CDR3 coding DNA: TGTGCCAGCAGCAAAGAACCAGACAGGGGGGGTTACACCGGGGAGCTGTTTTTT. J is TRBJ2-2 and V is TRBV21-1; no DNA check was done on the table's D call, TRBD1. TRBV21-1 has pseudogene status. The length of the CDR3 is 18 residues.

The chain couples TRBV21-1 to TRBJ2-5; the table's D gene call, TRBD1, was not cross checked with the DNA. TRBV21-1 is described as a pseudogene. The CDR3 loop spans 18 amino acids. DNA of the CDR3: TGTGCCAGCAGCGGACGGGACAGGGTGGTCGGATGGCAGAAGACCCAGTACTTC. Translation gives CASSGRDRVVGWQKTQYF.

The chain combines TRBV6-6 with TRBJ1-3, with D possibly TRBD1 on 6 matching bases. This CDR3 spans 16 amino acids. Germline-derived CDR1 and CDR2 are MNHNY and SVGAGI (reference sequence). Trimming left V 0 bases short and J 0 bases short, with 9 bases between. The CDR3 sequence: CASSYSRGHSGNTIYF. The CDR3 bases are TGTGCCAGCAGTTACTCCCGGGGACACTCTGGAAACACCATATATTTT.

The chain links TRBV6-6 to TRBJ1-5; 8 nucleotides match TRBD1. Germline loops: CDR1 MNHNY, CDR2 SVGAGI (reference sequence). With 4 bases clipped from V and 1 base from J, the junction kept 3 bases outside the gene matches. The CDR3 sequence is 15 residues long. The CDR3, as DNA: TGTGCCAGCAGTTTCCGACAGGGGAGCAATCAGCCCCAGCATTTT. Translation: CASSFRQGSNQPQHF.

This clone was picked up a small number of times. The chain couples TRBV5-5 to TRBJ1-1; 9 nucleotides match TRBD1. The CDR3 loop spans 14 amino acids. The V and J ends lost 7 bases and 1 base, in that order; junction bases with no gene match: 5. Germline-derived CDR1 and CDR2 are SGHKS and YYEKEE (reference sequence). The CDR3 reads CASGDRARNTEAFF. The CDR3 DNA follows: TGTGCCAGCGGGGACAGGGCTAGGAACACTGAAGCTTTCTTT.

The rearrangement joins TRBV19 to TRBJ1-5, with TRBD1 as a possible D gene (6 bases). The CDR3 runs to 16 residues. V gave up 3 bases and J gave up 2 bases, with 14 bases separating them. Germline CDR1 reads LNHDA; CDR2 reads SQIVND (reference sequence). CDR3 residues: CASSMAGASGNQPQHF. The CDR3 DNA follows: TGTGCCAGTAGTATGGCGGGGGCCTCCGGCAATCAGCCCCAGCATTTT.

The chain employs TRBV5-1 and TRBJ2-1; 8 nucleotides align to TRBD2. The V gene end was trimmed by 4 bases and the J gene end by 7 bases; junction bases not matched to a gene: 4. This CDR3 has 13 residues. CDR1 is SGHRS, CDR2 YFSETQ, per germline. The CDR3 protein is CASSTGGLNEQFF. The CDR3 nucleotides read TGCGCCAGCAGCACGGGGGGGCTGAATGAGCAGTTCTTC.

The V gene is TRBV21-1, the J gene TRBJ1-6; the table's D gene call, TRBD1, was not cross checked with the DNA. TRBV21-1 is annotated as a pseudogene. The length of the CDR3 is 19 residues. The CDR3 DNA reads as TGTGCCAGCAGCACCCGAGGGACAGGTGGTTGCTCCTATAATTCACCCCTCCACTTT. Residues: CASSTRGTGGCSYNSPLHF.

This chain links TRBV30 with TRBJ2-5; TRBD1 is a possible D gene (5 bases). Germline CDR1 reads GTSNPN; CDR2 reads SVGIG (reference sequence). CDR3 length: 13 residues. V shed 3 bases and J shed 1 base, with 9 bases lying between them. The CDR3 sequence is CAWSRQTQETQYF. The CDR3 bases are TGTGCCTGGAGCCGACAGACCCAAGAGACCCAGTACTTC.

This chain links TRBV7-2 with TRBJ2-3, with D possibly matching TRBD1 (5 bases). Germline CDR1 reads SGHTA; CDR2 reads FQGNSA. The CDR3 has 14 amino acids. Trimming took 3 bases from V and 5 from J, leaving 12 bases between them. CDR3 sequence: CASSFSFQGDTQYF. In nucleotides, the CDR3 is TGTGCCAGCAGCTTTTCTTTCCAGGGAGATACGCAGTATTTT.

The rearrangement links TRBV10-3 to TRBJ1-2, with TRBD1 matching 8 bases. V was clipped by 3 bases and J by 3 bases; unmatched bases: 0. This CDR3 is 13 amino acids long. CDR1 and CDR2 from the germline V gene are ENHRY and SYGVKD. CDR3 in DNA: TGTGCCATCAGTGAACAGGGGGACTATGGCTACACCTTC. Its protein product is CAISEQGDYGYTF.